These 2 T cell receptor beta chains were all obtained from the same sample, sequenced in a study of radiotherapy plus CTLA-4 blockade in lung cancer. Profiling relied on immunoSEQ multiplex PCR, and the TCRdb table lists in-frame clones only, not all of them. The table has roughly 77,000 clones, 70% to 85% seen once. Sequences were derived from peripheral blood, sampled from a patient treated with radiotherapy plus ipilimumab. The receptor source for this set is a human donor with non-small cell lung cancer whose response to radiotherapy plus ipilimumab could not be evaluated.

There are a few counts of this clone. The chain recombines TRBV10-1 with TRBJ1-3, with 8 bases aligning to TRBD1. The trim removed 5 bases at V and 0 bases at J, leaving 0 bases unmatched. The CDR3 consists of 14 residues. CDR1 WNHNN and CDR2 SYGVQD come from the germline V gene (reference sequence). The CDR3 DNA reads TGCGCCAGCAGTACAGGGGGCTCTGGAAACACCATATATTTT. Residues: CASSTGGSGNTIYF.

This clone was picked up many times. This chain uses TRBV4-3 with TRBJ2-7; 8 bases match TRBD2. The length of the CDR3 is 15 residues. Looked up from germline, CDR1 is LGHNA and CDR2 is YSLEER. J was trimmed by 1 base and V by 4 bases; bases with no gene match: 6. The CDR3 DNA reads TGCGCCAGCAGCCGAGGGGTAGCGGGGTCCTACGAGCAGTACTTC. Translated, it gives CASSRGVAGSYEQYF.